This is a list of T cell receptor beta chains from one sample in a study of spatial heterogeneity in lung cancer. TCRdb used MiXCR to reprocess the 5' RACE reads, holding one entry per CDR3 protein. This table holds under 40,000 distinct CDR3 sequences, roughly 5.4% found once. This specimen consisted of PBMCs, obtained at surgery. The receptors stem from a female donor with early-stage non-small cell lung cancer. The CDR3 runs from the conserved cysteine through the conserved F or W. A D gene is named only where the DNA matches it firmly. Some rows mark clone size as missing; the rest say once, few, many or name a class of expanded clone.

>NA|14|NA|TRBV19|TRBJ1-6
TGTGCCAGTACTCCTGACAGGAATAATTCACCCCTCCACTTT
CASTPDRNNSPLHF
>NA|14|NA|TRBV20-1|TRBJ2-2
TGCAGTGCTAAGCCGGGGCAGAACACCGGGGAGCTGTTTTTT
CSAKPGQNTGELFF
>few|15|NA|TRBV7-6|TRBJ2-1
TGTGCCAGCAGCTTAGCGGAGGGGCCAAGGAATGAGCAGTTCTTC
CASSLAEGPRNEQFF
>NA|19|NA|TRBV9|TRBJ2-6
TGTGCCAGCAGCCCCCGATCTAGACGACTCACGGGCGGGGCCAACGTCCTGACTTTC
CASSPRSRRLTGGANVLTF
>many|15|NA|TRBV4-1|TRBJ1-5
TGCGCCAGCAGCCCGGGACCCGGCCCCAATCAGCCCCAGCATTTT
CASSPGPGPNQPQHF
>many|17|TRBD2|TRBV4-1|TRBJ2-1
TGCGCCAGCAGCCATGAACTAGCGGGGGCCTCCTACAATGAGCAGTTCTTC
CASSHELAGASYNEQFF
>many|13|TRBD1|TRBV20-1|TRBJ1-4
TGCAGTGCTAGTAACAGGGGAGCTGAAAAACTGTTTTTT
CSASNRGAEKLFF
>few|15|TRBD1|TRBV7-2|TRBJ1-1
TGTGCCAGCAGCCGCACAGGGGTTCAGGACACTGAAGCTTTCTTT
CASSRTGVQDTEAFF
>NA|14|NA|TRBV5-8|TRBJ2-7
TGTGCCAGCAGCTTACAGGGCTCCCCCTACGAGCAGTACTTC
CASSLQGSPYEQYF
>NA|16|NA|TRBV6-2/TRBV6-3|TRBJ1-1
TGTGCCAGCACTCAGCGGGCCCAGGCGGGGAACACTGAAGCTTTCTTT
CASTQRAQAGNTEAFF
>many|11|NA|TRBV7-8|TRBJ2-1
TGTGCCAGCAGCCATTCTGCTGAGCAGTTCTTC
CASSHSAEQFF
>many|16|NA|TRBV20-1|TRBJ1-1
TGCAGTGCTACTACCCTGGGGGGAACTGTCGGGACTGAAGCTTTCTTT
CSATTLGGTVGTEAFF
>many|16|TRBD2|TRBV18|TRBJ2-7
TGTGCCAGCTCACCGCAGACATTAGCGGGGGGGTACGAGCAGTACTTC
CASSPQTLAGGYEQYF
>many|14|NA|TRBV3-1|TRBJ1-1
TGTGCCAGCAGCCGGTCGCGGGTGAACACTGAAGCTTTCTTT
CASSRSRVNTEAFF
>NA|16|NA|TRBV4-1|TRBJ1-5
TGCGCCAGCAGCCAAGTGTGGCAGGGCCGCAATCAGCCCCAGCATTTT
CASSQVWQGRNQPQHF
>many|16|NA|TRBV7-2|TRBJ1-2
TGTGCCAGCAGCCCACGACAGAGCATCGTTAACTATGGCTACACCTTC
CASSPRQSIVNYGYTF
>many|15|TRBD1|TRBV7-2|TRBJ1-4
TGTGCCAGCAGCTTGGGGACAGGGGGGTACGAAAAACTGTTTTTT
CASSLGTGGYEKLFF
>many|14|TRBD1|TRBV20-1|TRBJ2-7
TGCAGTGCTAAAGGACAGGGGTTGACCTACGAGCAGTACTTC
CSAKGQGLTYEQYF
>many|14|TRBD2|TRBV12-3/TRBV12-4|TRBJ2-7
TGTGCCAGCAGCCCGGTGGGGCAGGGAGGGGAGCAGTACTTC
CASSPVGQGGEQYF
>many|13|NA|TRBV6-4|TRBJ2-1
TGTGCCAGCAGTGACTGGGGAGGCAATGAGCAGTTCTTC
CASSDWGGNEQFF
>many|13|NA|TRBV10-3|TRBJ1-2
TGTGCCAGTAAGGACCTGAGTGGCTATGGCTACACCTTC
CASKDLSGYGYTF
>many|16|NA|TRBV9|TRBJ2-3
TGTGCCAGCAGCGTAGATGGTGCCTCTCCAGCAGATACGCAGTATTTT
CASSVDGASPADTQYF
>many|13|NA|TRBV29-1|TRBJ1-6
TGCAGCGTTCGGACCAGGGAAGGTTCACCCCTCCACTTT
CSVRTREGSPLHF
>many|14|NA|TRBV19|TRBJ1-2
TGTGCCAGTACCAATTTCGAGGGGATGGACGGCTACACCTTC
CASTNFEGMDGYTF
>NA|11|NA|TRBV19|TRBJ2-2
TGTGCCAGTGCAGGGGATAGGGAGCTGTTTTTT
CASAGDRELFF
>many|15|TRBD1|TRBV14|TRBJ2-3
TGTGCCAGCAGCCAGACCAGACAGGGGGCAGATACGCAGTATTTT
CASSQTRQGADTQYF
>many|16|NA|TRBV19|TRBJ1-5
TGTGCCAGTAAGGTCCGGGGGGAAGGGGGCAATCAGCCCCAGCATTTT
CASKVRGEGGNQPQHF
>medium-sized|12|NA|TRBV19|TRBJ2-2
TGTGCCAGTAGTATTCGGGGCGGGGAGCTGTTTTTT
CASSIRGGELFF
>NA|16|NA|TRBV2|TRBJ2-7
TGTGCCAGCAGTGAAGCCGGGAAGGTAGCGAGGAACGAGCAGTACTTC
CASSEAGKVARNEQYF
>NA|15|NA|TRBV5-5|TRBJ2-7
TGTGCCAGCAGCTTGAGTACAGGGTTTCCCTACGAGCAGTACTTC
CASSLSTGFPYEQYF